These T cell receptor beta chains were read from a single sample in a study of blood T cell repertoires in COVID-19. Using immunoSEQ multiplex PCR, the repertoire was profiled, and TCRdb retains in-frame clones only, with some absent. The sample has around 41,000 clones; 85% to 90% are singletons. The sequenced material came from peripheral blood. The receptors stem from a human donor in a cohort sampled during active COVID-19. CDR3s leave out the opening cysteine and the closing phenylalanine or tryptophan.

TRBJ1-4 TRBV2 ASAEQGSSNEKLF
TRBJ2-5 TRBV5-4 ASSSPGHRGGTQY
TRBJ2-1 TRBV7-9 ASSLEARSEQF
TRBJ2-2 TRBV3-1/TRBV3-2 ASSPDPLKAGVVPGELF
TRBJ2-7 TRBV7-8 ASSPNHSSGRAIGNEQY
TRBJ1-1 TRBV27 ASSLRQGLEAF
TRBJ2-7 TRBV19 ASSITGIYEQY
TRBJ2-2 TRBV29-1 SVSGAGPTTGELF
TRBJ2-7 TRBV7-3 ASSLFGTAGEQY
TRBJ2-7 TRBV6-5 ASRQPSGGTYEQY
TRBJ2-7 TRBV6-6 ASSHDRASYEQY
TRBJ2-2 TRBV3-1/TRBV3-2 ASSQEGAGNTGELF
TRBJ2-4 TRBV4-1 ASSQEGQGPAAKNIQY
TRBJ1-6 TRBV28 ASSLQGARNSPLH
TRBJ2-3 TRBV6-5 ASSWEGGSTQY
TRBJ2-1 TRBV10-3 AISGWADSSYNEQF
TRBJ1-2 TRBV6-1 ASSDRTGAHSSLYGYT
TRBJ2-2 TRBV5-1 ASSLARVGPNTGELF
TRBJ1-1 TRBV6-2/TRBV6-3 ASSLQMNTEAF
TRBJ2-1 TRBV9 ASSVEGLYNEQF
TRBJ2-7 TRBV2 ASRVGQRKSSYEQY
TRBJ1-1 TRBV7-2 ASSLGVLGQVNTEAF
TRBJ2-3 TRBV6-5 ASSRSGTPTDTQY
TRBJ2-7 TRBV5-1 ASSFKRGLYEQY
TRBJ1-1 TRBV3-1/TRBV3-2 ASSQDWGRTGNTEAF
TRBJ1-2 TRBV6-6 ASSLAPQSYGYT
TRBJ2-7 TRBV2 ATLGLVGGEQY
TRBJ2-7 TRBV5-8 ASSLTGNEQY
TRBJ2-2 TRBV9 ASSVGGAGTGELF
TRBJ1-5 TRBV2 ASSFEYIDQPQH
TRBJ2-1 TRBV5-1 ASSASGSGDEQF
TRBJ2-1 TRBV2 ASSTSGSIHEQF
TRBJ1-4 TRBV7-6 ASSLGSGQGESELF
TRBJ1-2 TRBV28 ASSSRTGNGYT
TRBJ2-2 TRBV6-7 ASSHFQAGDTGELF
TRBJ2-1 TRBV28 ASTSDTSGRTHEQF
TRBJ2-5 TRBV6-1 ASSEAGGQGTQY
TRBJ2-3 TRBV29-1 SVAQGTDTQY
TRBJ1-2 TRBV6-5 ASRPILQGLGYT
TRBJ1-1 TRBV3-1/TRBV3-2 ASSQPQGNTEAF
TRBJ2-7 TRBV4-2 ASSPEVLAGVSYEQY
TRBJ1-1 TRBV3-1/TRBV3-2 ASSQGDRYAF
TRBJ2-2 TRBV6-5 ASSYGASGELF
TRBJ2-7 TRBV18 ASSPPTGTTEQY
TRBJ1-2 TRBV5-1 ASSLTGDYGYT